This entry is about one T cell receptor beta chain. Its target is not known. Treatment here: roughly 10-day PBMC culture with coronavirus spike peptide pools or control peptides (ViraFEST assay). This record comes from a study of vaccination and CD4 T cells after COVID-19. Scientists ran DNA taken from cultured CD4+ T cells through the Oncomine TCR Beta short-read assay for sequencing. After culture, CD4+ T cells served as the source for genomic DNA extraction. Using its own MiXCR run on the PCR reads, TCRdb lists one record per CDR3 protein. The table lists approximately 16,000 distinct CDR3 sequences, approximately 26% of them singletons. There are 13 residues in the CDR3. Germline V lookup: CDR1 LNHNV, CDR2 YYDKDF (reference sequence). The V gene lost 3 bases and the J gene lost 5 bases, with 10 bases spanning the gap.

The sequenced material came from cultured CD4+ T cells from blood. This chain uses TRBV15 with TRBJ2-5; D could derive from TRBD1 or TRBD2 (5 bases each). The origin of this receptor is a human donor with COVID-19. In DNA form, the CDR3 reads TGTGCCACCAGCAGGGGGGTGCGGGAGACCCAGTACTTC. It codes for CATSRGVRETQYF.